This T cell receptor beta chain is drawn from a study of identical twins. Points from the study as a whole: Abundant beta clonotypes from cord blood bore fewer insertions; memory repertoires lacked this pattern. Compared with unrelated sharing, twin-shared out-of-frame alpha sequences had more low-probability sequences.

About this clonotype itself: What it binds is not known.

Via MiXCR, TCRdb re-called the 5' RACE reads, giving one row per CDR3 protein. The sample contains 400,000 to 600,000 distinct CDR3 sequences, approximately 20% of which appear only once. After removal of 3 bases from V and 0 bases from J, the junction contained 7 bases not matched to a gene. The CDR3 is 16 residues long. Per germline, CDR1 SEHNR and CDR2 FQNEAQ (reference sequence). The sample was also linked to a second study, of yellow fever vaccine responses in identical twins.

Sequenced material: CD4+ T cells sorted from blood. This TCR derives from a woman aged 18-30 years in good health. This chain links TRBV7-9 with TRBJ2-7, with TRBD2 matching 8 bases. The CDR3, as DNA: TGTGCCAGCAGCTTCCTTCCGACTAGCGACTCCTACGAGCAGTACTTC. This encodes CASSFLPTSDSYEQYF. The full variable domain, completed using reference TRBV7-9 and TRBJ2-7, is DTGVSQNPRHKITKRGQNVTFRCDPISEHNRLYWYRQTLGQGPEFLTYFQNEAQLEKSRLLSDRFSAERPKGSFSTLEIQRTEQGDSAMYLCASSFLPTSDSYEQYFGPGTRLTVT.